Listed here are 18 T cell receptor beta chains from one sample, sequenced in a study of beta chain features in type 1 diabetes. cDNA synthesis used the whole RNA isolate, giving expressed TCRB sequences. Profiled with immunoSEQ multiplex PCR; TCRdb holds only in-frame clones, not every one. The sample lists approximately 150,000 clones; approximately 8.4% were seen once. Sequencing was done on a sample of central memory CD4+ T cells from blood. The receptor set was obtained from a woman aged 18-29 years in good health.

The table lists this clone with many counts. This chain connects TRBV7-2 to TRBJ1-1, with a possible D match to TRBD1 (6 bases). The CDR3 extends over 17 amino acids. Trimming pared 4 bases from V and 3 bases from J, leaving 21 bases between. Germline values: CDR1 SGHTA, CDR2 FQGNSA. The CDR3 is CASSSLYTGYWDTEAFF. As DNA, the CDR3 is TGTGCCAGCAGCTCGCTTTACACAGGGTATTGGGACACTGAAGCTTTCTTT.

The V gene is TRBV13, the J gene TRBJ1-3; D gene unclear. Trimming removed 5 bases from V and 4 bases from J, with 6 bases in between. The germline CDR1 and CDR2 sequences are PRHDT and FYEKMQ (reference sequence). The CDR3 runs to 12 residues. CDR3 bases: TGTGCCAGCAGCCTCCAGGGAAACACCATATATTTT. Its translation is CASSLQGNTIYF.

A word on this clone: At one end, the junction sequence differs from germline, possibly due to a read error. The J gene is TRBJ2-3, the V gene TRBV7-7; D call uncertain. The germline V gene encodes CDR1 SSHAT and CDR2 FNYEAQ (reference sequence). The CDR3 sequence is 14 residues long. The CDR3 DNA is TGTGCTAGCAGCTTGAACGGAGCGACAGATACGCAGTATTTT. Translating gives CASSLNGATDTQYF.

In its sample, this clone was seen a few times. The rearrangement uses TRBV2 and TRBJ1-1; 7 nucleotides match TRBD1. Unmatched junction bases numbered 13, after V lost 6 bases and J lost 0 bases. Germline CDR1 and CDR2: SNHLY and FYNNEI. This CDR3 comprises 17 residues. CDR3 protein: CASRVPPGQSMNTEAFF. Written as DNA, the CDR3 is TGTGCCAGCAGAGTCCCCCCGGGACAGTCCATGAACACTGAAGCTTTCTTT.

This chain connects TRBV4-1 to TRBJ2-1; 9 positions match TRBD2. Germline CDR1 is MGHRA and CDR2 is YSYEKL. Germline trimming cut 0 bases from V and 9 bases from J; bases unmatched to any gene: 9. CDR3 length: 16 residues. CDR3 region: CASSQDQGGGAVEQFF. CDR3 in DNA: TGCGCCAGCAGCCAAGATCAGGGCGGGGGGGCGGTTGAGCAGTTCTTC.

This clone was detected only a few times. The V and J genes are TRBV6-5 and TRBJ2-3; the match to TRBD1 covers 7 bases. V lost 2 bases, J lost 4 bases, and 9 bases stayed unmatched. Germline V gene lookup returns CDR1 MNHEY and CDR2 SVGAGI. There are 16 residues in the CDR3. The DNA of the CDR3 is TGTGCCAGCAGTTACGACAGGGATGGGCACGCAGATACGCAGTATTTT. This gives the protein CASSYDRDGHADTQYF.

There are a few counts of this clone. The CDR3 DNA sequence: TGCGCCAGCAGCCGCCGGACTAGCGGGGTAACGAACACCGGGGAGCTGTTTTTT. Translation gives CASSRRTSGVTNTGELFF. This chain joins TRBV4-1 and TRBJ2-2, with 12 bases matching TRBD2. The CDR3 length is 18 residues. Germline loops: CDR1 MGHRA, CDR2 YSYEKL. Losses at the gene ends were 4 bases for V and 0 bases for J; bases not matched to a gene: 6.

The chain uses TRBV18 and TRBJ2-1; D possibly corresponds to TRBD1 (5 bases). There are 14 residues in the CDR3. Looked up from germline, CDR1 is KGHSH and CDR2 is LQKENI. V was clipped by 2 bases and J by 4 bases, with 9 bases between them. As DNA, the CDR3 is TGTGCCAGCTCACCAGGGGCGGTTTACAATGAGCAGTTCTTC. Amino acid sequence: CASSPGAVYNEQFF.

The chain joins TRBV9 to TRBJ1-1; TRBD1 might be the D (5 bases). The ends were cut back, 0 bases at V and 0 bases at J, with 9 bases in the middle. This CDR3 comprises 15 residues. Germline V gene data show CDR1 as SGDLS and CDR2 as YYNGEE. The chain's CDR3 is CASSVAGNLNTEAFF. CDR3 nucleotides: TGTGCCAGCAGCGTAGCAGGGAACCTGAACACTGAAGCTTTCTTT.

The V and J genes are TRBV4-3 and TRBJ1-4, with D unclear. Germline CDR1 is LGHNA and CDR2 is YSLEER. V shed 1 base and J shed 4 bases, with 7 bases lying between them. CDR3 size: 14 residues. CDR3 bases: TGCGCCAGCAGCCAAGCGGTTAATAATGAAAAACTGTTTTTT. It is translated as CASSQAVNNEKLFF.

The V gene is TRBV7-8, the J gene TRBJ1-2; D is perhaps TRBD1 (6 bases). CDR1 is SGHVS and CDR2 is FQNEAQ in the germline V gene. There are 15 residues in the CDR3. With 1 base removed from V and 7 bases from J, the gap between germline ends came to 16 bases. CDR3: CASSLGTAFQAGYTF. The CDR3 region has the DNA TGTGCCAGCAGCTTAGGGACAGCCTTTCAGGCTGGCTACACCTTC.

About this clone itself: At the DNA level, this CDR3 is encoded by other sequences in the same sample as well. V usage is TRBV18 and J usage is TRBJ2-5; no firm D call. With 4 bases removed from V and 3 bases from J, the gap between germline ends came to 12 bases. Germline CDR1 KGHSH, CDR2 LQKENI. This CDR3 is 14 amino acids long. The CDR3 spells CASSRGTAEETQYF. CDR3 DNA: TGTGCCAGCTCACGAGGAACCGCCGAAGAGACCCAGTACTTC.

A few counts support this clone. V usage is TRBV30 and J usage is TRBJ1-1; TRBD1 aligns across 7 bases. Per the germline V gene, CDR1 is GTSNPN and CDR2 is SVGIG (reference sequence). The V and J ends lost 1 base and 11 bases, in that order; junction bases with no gene match: 13. CDR3 length equals 14 residues. CDR3: CAWSGESRGMWAFF. The CDR3 DNA sequence: TGTGCCTGGAGTGGAGAATCCAGGGGGATGTGGGCTTTCTTT.

The chain links TRBV7-2 to TRBJ2-1; 12 nucleotides align to TRBD2. Germline trimming cut 4 bases from V and 12 bases from J; bases unmatched to any gene: 4. CDR1 and CDR2 (germline): SGHTA, FQGNSA. The CDR3 is 13 residues long. The CDR3 spells CASSSLAGGGQFF. The CDR3 nucleotides are TGTGCCAGCAGCTCACTAGCGGGGGGCGGGCAGTTCTTC. The full variable domain, completed using reference TRBV7-2 and TRBJ2-1, is GAGVSQSPSNKVTEKGKDVELRCDPISGHTALYWYRQSLGQGLEFLIYFQGNSAPDKSGLPSDRFSAERTGGSVSTLTIQRTQQEDSAVYLCASSSLAGGGQFFGPGTRLTVL.

The V and J genes are TRBV5-1 and TRBJ2-2, with a weak D call TRBD1 (6 bases). This CDR3 contains 16 residues. Per the germline V gene, CDR1 is SGHRS and CDR2 is YFSETQ. V lost 1 base and J lost 0, with 10 bases in between. The CDR3 nucleotides read TGCGCCAGCAGCTTGAGGTCAGGGGCGAACACCGGGGAGCTGTTTTTT. Translated, it gives CASSLRSGANTGELFF.

The gene calls are TRBV7-9 and TRBJ1-6; D is ambiguous. The CDR3 extends over 14 amino acids. V was clipped by 3 bases and J by 0 bases, with 3 bases between them. The germline CDR1 and CDR2 sequences are SEHNR and FQNEAQ (reference sequence). In DNA, the CDR3 is TGTGCCAGCAGCTTGAGCTCCTATAATTCACCCCTCCACTTT. Translating it yields CASSLSSYNSPLHF.

In this sample, this clone turned up a few times. The V call is TRBV5-4, the J call TRBJ2-5, with TRBD1 matching over 10 bases. The V and J ends lost 3 bases and 4 bases, in that order; junction bases with no gene match: 15. This CDR3 comprises 18 residues. The V gene's germline CDR1 is SGHNT and CDR2 YYREEE (reference sequence). The CDR3 is CASSSTYRDRGDGETQYF. CDR3 nucleotides: TGTGCCAGCAGCTCGACCTACCGGGACAGGGGTGACGGAGAGACCCAGTACTTC.

This clone occurred a few times. This rearrangement joins TRBV18 to TRBJ2-1; D is unresolved. V lost 0 bases and J 2 bases, leaving 11 bases between the germline ends. The germline CDR1 and CDR2 sequences are KGHSH and LQKENI. The CDR3 consists of 16 residues. CDR3 in DNA: TGTGCCAGCTCACCACCGGGCAGAGAGACCTACAATGAGCAGTTCTTC. Protein: CASSPPGRETYNEQFF.